These 5 T cell receptor beta chains were sequenced from one sample in a study of Ad26.COV2.S vaccination and SARS-CoV-2 variants. Only in-frame clones appear in the TCRdb table, and some are missing; sequencing was by immunoSEQ multiplex PCR. Of some 410,000 clones detected, approximately 92% appear once; the ten largest clones hold about 1.6%. The treatment: some 20 received Ad26.COV2.S at low or high dose, single or two shots; about 5 received placebo; per-sample allocation not given. On day 63 after the first injection, vaccine and placebo recipients gave samples. The sequences come from peripheral blood, collected in a trial of Ad26.COV2.S vaccine versus placebo. The receptor source for this set is a person aged 18 to 65 who received the Ad26.COV2.S COVID-19 vaccine or a placebo.

The chain couples TRBV5-1 to TRBJ2-3; D is undetermined. The CDR3 is 17 amino acids. From germline, CDR1 is SGHRS and CDR2 YFSETQ. The V end lost 5 bases, the J end lost 0 bases, and 19 bases lay between the germline ends. The CDR3 bases are TGCGCCAGCAGTCAATATTCGAGTTCTTCTAGCACAGATACGCAGTATTTT. The encoded protein is CASSQYSSSSSTDTQYF.

The V call is TRBV5-6, the J call TRBJ1-2; no clear D gene. CDR3 length: 13 amino acids. Germline values: CDR1 SGHDT, CDR2 YYEEEE. The V end lost 4 bases, the J end lost 4 bases, and 11 bases lay between the germline ends. CDR3 DNA: TGTGCCAGCAGCCCTAGGGAGGGCTATGGCTACACCTTC. Amino acids: CASSPREGYGYTF. Full variable domain (rest looked up from reference TRBV5-6 and TRBJ1-2): DAGVTQSPTHLIKTRGQQVTLRCSPKSGHDTVSWYQQALGQGPQFIFQYYEEEERQRGNFPDRFSGHQFPNYSSELNVNALLLGDSALYLCASSPREGYGYTFGSGTRLTVV.

The chain recombines TRBV28 with TRBJ1-5, with D unresolved. With 3 bases removed from V and 10 bases from J, the gap between germline ends came to 25 bases. CDR3 size: 17 residues. Per the germline V gene, CDR1 is MDHEN and CDR2 is SYDVKM. The CDR3 here is CASSFLSLGNLIRPQHF. The CDR3 coding sequence is TGTGCCAGCAGTTTCCTCTCCTTGGGGAACTTGATTCGACCCCAGCATTTT.

The chain carries TRBV7-2 and TRBJ1-2; D unresolved. In germline, CDR1 is SGHTA, CDR2 FQGNSA. Trimming left V 5 bases short and J 4 bases short, with 11 bases between. This CDR3 has 13 residues. The CDR3 bases are TGTGCCAGCAGCATTGGGCAGTCCTATGGCTACACCTTC. It encodes CASSIGQSYGYTF.

Notes on this clone: Other nucleotide sequences in the sample specify the same CDR3. The J gene is TRBJ1-5, the V gene TRBV6-5, with D tentatively TRBD1 (5 bases). Trimming removed 2 bases from V and 4 bases from J, with 9 bases in between. Germline V CDR1 and CDR2: MNHEY, SVGAGI. This CDR3 comprises 14 residues. In DNA form, the CDR3 reads TGTGCCAGCAGTTACCGGGGGGGGAATCAGCCCCAGCATTTT. Its translation is CASSYRGGNQPQHF.